What follows describes a single T cell receptor (beta chain). Its antigen remains unidentified. No clone much larger than this one lies a single base away; base qualities are absent. This record belongs to a study of CD8+ T cells in alopecia areata (dated 2018 in TCRdb). Study-wide context: The treated patients, all with moderate-to-severe alopecia areata, were enrolled in an open-label pilot trial of oral tofacitinib given at 5 to 10 mg twice daily. Tofacitinib was administered for 6 to 18 months, and 6 months of follow-up off drug were then conducted to assess delayed response and recurrence. To study T cell clonal expansion in alopecia areata, the researchers applied high-throughput TCRbeta sequencing to both the C3H/HeJ mouse model and human patients. On the human side, TCRbeta sequencing was run on scalp tissue and on sorted CD4+ and CD8+ peripheral blood T cells from healthy controls and from alopecia areata patients with either patchy or totalis/universalis disease. Biopsies were taken from tofacitinib-treated patients at baseline and at 4 and 24 weeks of treatment, and a later scalp biopsy was taken in several of the tofacitinib-treated patients. Scalp clonality was compared across normal scalp (n=4), patchy alopecia areata scalp (n=8), and alopecia totalis/universalis scalp (n=8). RNA was obtained with the PAXgene miRNA kit for fixed scalp, the miRNeasy kit for PBMCs, and the RNeasy kit for mouse skin. TCRbeta CDR3 regions were amplified by immunoSEQ multiplex PCR using 35 Vbeta forward and 13 Jbeta reverse primers.

V was cut back by 3 bases and J by 4 bases, leaving a gap of 10 bases between them. The germline V gene yields SGHVS for CDR1 and FNYEAQ for CDR2. The cysteine opens and the phenylalanine closes a CDR3 of 13 amino acids. Here the CDR3 DNA is all that survives: 39 bases in frame from base 1. Per the publication, the time point label means: baseline before oral tofacitinib. Peripheral blood and lesional scalp punch biopsies were obtained from patients with alopecia areata. After PBMCs were isolated by density centrifugation and stained for CD3, CD4 and CD8, a FACSAria was used to sort CD4+ and CD8+ T cells. Paper-wide results and their limitations: Resident alphabeta T cells in normal human skin are also sequenced, complicating scalp TCR repertoire analysis, unlike mouse skin dominated by gammadelta T cells. Shared TCR sequences between patients were less evident than in mice, which may be partly attributable to HLA diversity in the patient population. Lesional scalp, especially in alopecia totalis/universalis, showed higher clonality and more expanded CD8+ clones than normal scalp, suggesting antigenic drive.

Preparation of the library involved the immunoSEQ multiplex PCR assay. RNA was extracted from all samples and reverse transcribed into cDNA, which served as template for TCR sequencing. First-strand cDNA was synthesized with SuperScript III using a 2:1 mix of oligo-dT and random hexamers. A synthetic immune receptor repertoire was used to assess amplification bias, and residual bias was removed computationally. Regarding the original processing steps: After raw reads were preprocessed to remove errors, the CDR3 was defined following IMGT conventions as running from the conserved cysteine to phenylalanine. To get clonality, Shannon entropy was normalized by log2 of the number of productive unique TCRs and the result was subtracted from 1. Whether scalp clones were CD4 or CD8 was inferred by matching scalp TCRbeta sequences against CD4 and CD8 repertoires sorted from blood. The table comes from immuneACCESS by way of TCRdb, which keeps in-frame sequences with V and J called. Part of the clones is missing from these tables; in studies checked, under half for an unresolved V gene and the rest for unknown reasons. For V, J and clone size, that table is used; D and trimming come from the DNA. The sample table contains 150,000 to 200,000 clones; only one count was recorded for about 60% of them. The leading ten clones occupy under 15% of the sample.

The chain was built from TRBV7-6 and TRBJ2-7, with the D gene uncertain. The material was CD4+ T cells sorted from blood, obtained at week 0. The source is a human donor with alopecia areata. The nucleotide sequence is TGTGCCAGCAGCTTGTCAACGGGTTACGAGCAGTACTTC. This is translated as CASSLSTGYEQYF.